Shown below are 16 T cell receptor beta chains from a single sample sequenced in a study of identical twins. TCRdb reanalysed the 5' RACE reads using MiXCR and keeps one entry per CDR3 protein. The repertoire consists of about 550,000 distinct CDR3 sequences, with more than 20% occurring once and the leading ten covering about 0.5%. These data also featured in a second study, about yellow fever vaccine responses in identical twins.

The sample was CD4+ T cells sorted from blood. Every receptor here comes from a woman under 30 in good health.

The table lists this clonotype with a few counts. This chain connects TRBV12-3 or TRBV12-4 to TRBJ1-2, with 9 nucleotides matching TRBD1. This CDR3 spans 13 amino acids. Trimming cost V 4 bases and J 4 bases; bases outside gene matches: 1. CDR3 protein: CASSWDRAYGYTF. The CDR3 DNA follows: TGTGCCAGCAGTTGGGACAGGGCCTATGGCTACACCTTC.

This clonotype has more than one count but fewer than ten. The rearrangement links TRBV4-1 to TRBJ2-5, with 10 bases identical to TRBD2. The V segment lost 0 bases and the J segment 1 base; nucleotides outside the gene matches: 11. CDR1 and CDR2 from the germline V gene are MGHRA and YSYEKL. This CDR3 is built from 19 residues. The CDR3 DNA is TGCGCCAGCAGCCAAGAGAATGGCCTAGCGGGGGCCATCCAAGAGACCCAGTACTTC. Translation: CASSQENGLAGAIQETQYF.

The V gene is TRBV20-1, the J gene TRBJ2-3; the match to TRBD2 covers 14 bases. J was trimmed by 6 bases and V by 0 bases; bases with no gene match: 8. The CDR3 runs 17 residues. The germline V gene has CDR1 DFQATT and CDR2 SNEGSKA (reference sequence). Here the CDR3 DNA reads TGCAGTGCTAGAGATGCGGGGGGGACTAGCGGGAGCGATACGCAGTATTTT. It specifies CSARDAGGTSGSDTQYF.

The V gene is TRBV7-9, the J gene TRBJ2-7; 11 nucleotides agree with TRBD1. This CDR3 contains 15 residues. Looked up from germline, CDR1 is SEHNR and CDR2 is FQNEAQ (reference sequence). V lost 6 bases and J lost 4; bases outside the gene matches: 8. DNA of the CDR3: TGTGCCAGCAGTTATAGGACAGGGGGCGAGTACGAGCAGTACGTC. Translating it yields CASSYRTGGEYEQYV.

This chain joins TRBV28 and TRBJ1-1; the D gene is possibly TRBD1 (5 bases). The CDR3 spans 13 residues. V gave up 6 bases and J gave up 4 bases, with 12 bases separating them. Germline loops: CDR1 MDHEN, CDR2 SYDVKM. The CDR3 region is CASSGTYGTEAFF. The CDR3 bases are TGTGCCAGCAGCGGGACTTACGGCACTGAAGCTTTCTTT.

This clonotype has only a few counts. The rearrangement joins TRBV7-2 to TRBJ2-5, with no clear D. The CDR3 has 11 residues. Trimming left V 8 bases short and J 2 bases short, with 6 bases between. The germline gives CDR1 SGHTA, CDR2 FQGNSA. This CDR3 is CASLRQETQYF. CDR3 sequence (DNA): TGTGCCAGCCTAAGACAAGAGACCCAGTACTTC.

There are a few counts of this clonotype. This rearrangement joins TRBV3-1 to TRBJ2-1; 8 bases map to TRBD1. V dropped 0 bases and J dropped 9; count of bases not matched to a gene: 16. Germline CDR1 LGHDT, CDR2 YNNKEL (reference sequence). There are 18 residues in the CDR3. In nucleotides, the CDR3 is TGTGCCAGCAGCCAAGATCGGACAGGGTCGTCGGGACAGGTTGAGCAGTTCTTC. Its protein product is CASSQDRTGSSGQVEQFF.

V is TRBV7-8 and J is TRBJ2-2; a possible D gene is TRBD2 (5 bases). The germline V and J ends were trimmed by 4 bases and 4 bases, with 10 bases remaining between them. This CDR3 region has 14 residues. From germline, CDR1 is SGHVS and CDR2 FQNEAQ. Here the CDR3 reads CASSSGVATGELFF. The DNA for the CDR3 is TGTGCCAGCAGCTCCGGGGTTGCCACCGGGGAGCTGTTTTTT.

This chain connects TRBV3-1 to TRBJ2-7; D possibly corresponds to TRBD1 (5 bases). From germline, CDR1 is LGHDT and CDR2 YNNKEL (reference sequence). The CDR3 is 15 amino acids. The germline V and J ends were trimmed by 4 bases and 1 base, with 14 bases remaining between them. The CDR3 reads CASSRRVAGSYEQYF. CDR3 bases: TGTGCCAGCAGCCGCCGGGTGGCAGGGTCCTACGAGCAGTACTTC.

CDR3: CASSSRGPGLAGGNTGELFF. The CDR3 DNA reads TGTGCCAGCAGCTCCCGCGGCCCGGGACTAGCGGGAGGAAACACCGGGGAGCTGTTTTTT. The rearrangement uses TRBV11-2 and TRBJ2-2; 15 bases match TRBD2. The CDR3 has 20 residues. From germline, CDR1 is SGHAT and CDR2 FQNNGV. Germline trimming cut 4 bases from V and 2 bases from J; bases unmatched to any gene: 11. Complete variable domain (other parts from reference TRBV11-2 and TRBJ2-2): EAGVAQSPRYKIIEKRQSVAFWCNPISGHATLYWYQQILGQGPKLLIQFQNNGVVDDSQLPKDRFSAERLKGVDSTLKIQPAKLEDSAVYLCASSSRGPGLAGGNTGELFFGEGSRLTVL.

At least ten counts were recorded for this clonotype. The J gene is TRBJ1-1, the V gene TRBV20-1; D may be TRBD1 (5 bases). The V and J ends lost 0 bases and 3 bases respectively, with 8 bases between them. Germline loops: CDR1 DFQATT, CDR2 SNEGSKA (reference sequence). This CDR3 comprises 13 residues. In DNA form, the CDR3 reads TGCAGTGCTAGAGATGGGACCTACACTGAAGCTTTCTTT. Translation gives CSARDGTYTEAFF.

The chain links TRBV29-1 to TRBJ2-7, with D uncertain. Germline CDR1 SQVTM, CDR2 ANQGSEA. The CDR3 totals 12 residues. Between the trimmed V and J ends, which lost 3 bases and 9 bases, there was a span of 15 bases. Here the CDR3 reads CSVELDIGRQYF. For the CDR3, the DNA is TGCAGCGTTGAGTTAGACATAGGCCGGCAGTACTTC.

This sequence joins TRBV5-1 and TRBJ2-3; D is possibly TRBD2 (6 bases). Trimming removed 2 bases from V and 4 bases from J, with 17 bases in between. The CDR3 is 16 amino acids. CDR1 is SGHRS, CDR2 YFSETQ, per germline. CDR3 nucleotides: TGCGCCAGCAGCTTCATGGCGGGGAGGTGGGCAGATACGCAGTATTTT. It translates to CASSFMAGRWADTQYF.

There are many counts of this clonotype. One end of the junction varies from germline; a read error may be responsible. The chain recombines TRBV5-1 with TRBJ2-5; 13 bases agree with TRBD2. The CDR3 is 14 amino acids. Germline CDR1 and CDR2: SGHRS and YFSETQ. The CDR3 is CASSLAGGQETQYF. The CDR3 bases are TGTGCCAGCTCACTAGCGGGGGGGCAAGAGACCCAGTACTTC.

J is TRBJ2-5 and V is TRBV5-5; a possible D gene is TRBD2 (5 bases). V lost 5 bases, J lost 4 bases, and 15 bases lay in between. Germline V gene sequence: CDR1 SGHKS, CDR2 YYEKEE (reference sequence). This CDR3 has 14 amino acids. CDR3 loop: CASRAGVRPETQYF. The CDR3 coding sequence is TGTGCCAGCAGGGCCGGGGTCCGGCCAGAGACCCAGTACTTC. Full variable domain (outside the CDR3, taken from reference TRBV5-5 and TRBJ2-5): DAGVTQSPTHLIKTRGQQVTLRCSPISGHKSVSWYQQVLGQGPQFIFQYYEKEERGRGNFPDRFSARQFPNYSSELNVNALLLGDSALYLCASRAGVRPETQYFGPGTRLLVL.

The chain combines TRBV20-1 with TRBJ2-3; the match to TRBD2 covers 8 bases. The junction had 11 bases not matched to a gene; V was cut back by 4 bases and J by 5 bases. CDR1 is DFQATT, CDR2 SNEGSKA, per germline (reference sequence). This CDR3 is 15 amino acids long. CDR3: CSAIVAGGTRDTQYF. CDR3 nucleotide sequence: TGCAGTGCTATCGTCGCGGGGGGAACACGAGATACGCAGTATTTT.